The source of this T cell receptor (beta chain) is a study of blood T cell repertoires in COVID-19. Study background: The United States, Italy and Spain supplied acute and convalescent COVID-19 samples. Sources were T cells, B-cell-depleted T cells, or PBMCs; the material itself was cDNA or gDNA.

Germline CDR1 is MNHEY and CDR2 is SVGEGT. The CDR3 length is 12 residues. Trimming shortened V by 2 bases and J by 10 bases, and 11 bases separated the two germline ends. The protocol was immunoSEQ multiplex PCR, while the TCRdb copy is restricted to in-frame clones and leaves out a portion. Seen here are 140,000 to 150,000 clones, around 87% observed once, and the top ten hold 1% to 1.5%. The participants were between about 18 and 90 years old and came from 24 US areas. Each participant's cohort was designated according to participant-reported clinical history. The chain combines TRBV6-2 or TRBV6-3 with TRBJ1-1; D is undetermined. The sequencing sample was made of PBMCs or T cells enriched from blood (not recorded which). This receptor was taken from a woman between 25 and 40 years old with acute COVID-19. The CDR3 region has the DNA TGTGCCAGCAGTTACGGGGAGGGCAGAGCTTTCTTT. Translated: CASSYGEGRAFF.